This TCR beta chain was sequenced during a study of CD4 T cells in relation to SARS-CoV-2 and coronaviruses. Across the study: ViraFEST: roughly 10-day antigen culture of PBMCs, then TCR beta CDR3 sequencing.

Comment on this clone: The antigen is not known.

V lost 5 bases and J 0 bases, leaving 10 bases between the germline ends. The CDR3 extends over 14 amino acids. The germline V gene encodes CDR1 MNHEY and CDR2 SVGAGI. For approximately 10 days, around 99,000 sorted CD4+ cells grew with T cell-depleted PBMCs and CEF. Naive and memory CD4+ T cells were cultured with CEF, then survey-sequenced. Using immunoSEQ multiplex PCR, the repertoire was profiled, and TCRdb retains in-frame clones only, with some absent. The sample includes roughly 38,000 clones, over 75% of them seen just once. The origin of this receptor is an adult with COVID-19. Material: naive CD4+ T cells from PBMCs, cultured in vitro. Specified subset: naive CD4+ T cells isolated by negative enrichment. This chain joins TRBV6-5 and TRBJ1-2; no clear D gene. The CDR3 region is CASSRGETNYGYTF. CDR3 coding DNA: TGTGCCAGCAGTCGGGGAGAAACTAACTATGGCTACACCTTC.